This T cell receptor beta chain emerged from a study of T-cell memory formation after mild COVID-19. This clonotype was detected a few times. Constant-segment-primed 5'RACE gave TCR alpha and TCR beta cDNA libraries with sample barcodes and UMIs. TCRdb reanalysed the 5' RACE reads using MiXCR and keeps one entry per CDR3 protein. This table holds 250,000 to 350,000 distinct CDR3 sequences, more than 15% found once. CDR1 and CDR2 (germline): SGHKS, YYEKEE (reference sequence). Trimming pared 1 base from V and 2 bases from J, leaving 8 bases between. This CDR3 spans 14 amino acids. The TCR comes from a man aged 18 to 29 who had mild COVID-19 (a few samples of this study predate the infection). Cell type and time point are not known. The rearrangement joins TRBV5-5 to TRBJ2-3; D is unclear. Input material: PBMCs or a T cell subset sorted from them (not recorded which). CDR3 residues: CASSLTGITDTQYF. The CDR3 DNA is TGTGCCAGCAGCTTGACTGGGATCACAGATACGCAGTATTTT.